These 30 T cell receptor beta chains came from one sample sequenced in a study of blood T cells in healthy people across ages. A second PCR, run for roughly 7 to 11 cycles, used a sample-barcoded 5' primer plus a J-beta primer mix. Via MiXCR, TCRdb re-called the 5' RACE reads, giving one row per CDR3 protein. The data contain roughly 2 million distinct CDR3 sequences, around half of them singletons. The material sequenced was blood. All receptors derive from a woman aged 35 to 49 in good health.

The genes are TRBV7-8 and TRBJ2-3; 8 bases are a match to TRBD2. V trimming: 5 bases; J trimming: 3 bases; junction bases outside the gene matches: 10. The CDR3 is made up of 16 amino acids. The germline V gene has CDR1 SGHVS and CDR2 FQNEAQ. CDR3 sequence (DNA): TGTGCCAGCAGCCCCCAGACGGGGGGGCCTACAGATACGCAGTATTTT. It yields the protein CASSPQTGGPTDTQYF. Together with reference TRBV7-8 and TRBJ2-3, the CDR3 gives the full variable domain: GAGVSQSPRYKVAKRGQDVALRCDPISGHVSLFWYQQALGQGPEFLTYFQNEAQLDKSGLPSDRFFAERPEGSVSTLKIQRTQQEDSAVYLCASSPQTGGPTDTQYFGPGTRLTVL.

This clonotype has only a few counts. V gene TRBV7-2 combines with J gene TRBJ1-1; tentatively, D is TRBD1 (5 bases). CDR1 SGHTA and CDR2 FQGNSA come from the germline V gene. V lost 1 base to trimming and J lost 0 bases, with 9 bases between them. The CDR3 totals 15 residues. Here the CDR3 reads CASSLDGTVNTEAFF. CDR3 coding DNA: TGTGCCAGCAGCTTAGACGGGACGGTGAACACTGAAGCTTTCTTT.

This clonotype was counted once. This rearrangement joins TRBV14 to TRBJ2-3; the match to TRBD2 covers 10 bases. The CDR3 has 18 residues. Trimming took 0 bases from V and 4 from J; bases not matched to a gene: 10. The germline gives CDR1 SGHDN, CDR2 FVKESK. This CDR3 reads CASSQDGKTSGAPDTQYF. The CDR3 DNA is TGTGCCAGCAGCCAAGATGGGAAAACTAGCGGGGCCCCAGATACGCAGTATTTT.

This clonotype was detected only a few times. The genes are TRBV20-1 and TRBJ2-1, with 7 positions matching TRBD1. The CDR3 length is 15 residues. CDR1 is DFQATT, CDR2 SNEGSKA, per germline (reference sequence). The ends lost 6 bases at V and 4 bases at J; junction bases unmatched: 12. CDR3 in DNA: TGCAGTGCCGGCCCGGGACAGCTTAATTACAATGAGCAGTTCTTC. It encodes CSAGPGQLNYNEQFF.

This clonotype has just one count. The chain couples TRBV12-3 or TRBV12-4 to TRBJ1-3; the D is unclear. The CDR3 runs 16 residues. V was pared by 3 bases and J by 4 bases, with 16 bases between. DNA for the CDR3: TGTGCCAGCAGTTTTGGCCGGAAGCAGGTCGGAAACACCATATATTTT. It encodes CASSFGRKQVGNTIYF.

About this clonotype: Mismatch with germline at one junction end may stem from a read error. The chain is built from TRBV13 and TRBJ2-5, with 8 bases matching TRBD2. Germline CDR1 reads PRHDT; CDR2 reads FYEKMQ (reference sequence). The CDR3 has 15 residues. The CDR3 region is CASSNLGGGKEAQYF. The CDR3 DNA reads TGTGCCAGCAGTAACTTGGGCGGGGGGAAAGAGGCCCAGTACTTC.

CDR3 DNA sequence: TGTGCCAGCAGCTCCTCGGGACTAGCGGGGAGGTACGAGCAGTACTTC. It encodes CASSSSGLAGRYEQYF. The chain couples TRBV7-2 to TRBJ2-7, with 13 nucleotides matching TRBD2. The CDR3 runs to 16 residues. Germline values: CDR1 SGHTA, CDR2 FQGNSA. V was pared by 4 bases and J by 4 bases, with 7 bases of the junction left unmatched.

The rearrangement links TRBV5-1 to TRBJ2-7; possible D gene TRBD1, 6 bases. The end of the DNA is better explained by TRBJ2-1, so the J call may be wrong. This CDR3 spans 14 amino acids. Per the germline V gene, CDR1 is SGHRS and CDR2 is YFSETQ. This CDR3 is CASSTDRNYNEQFF. CDR3 nucleotide sequence: TGCGCCAGCAGCACAGACAGGAATTACAATGAGCAGTTCTTC.

This clonotype has more than one count but fewer than ten. The CDR3 DNA sequence: TGTGCCAGCAGCGTAGTGCGGGACATACAAGAGACCCAGTACTTC. This sequence encodes CASSVVRDIQETQYF. The chain uses TRBV7-2 and TRBJ2-5; D tentatively fits TRBD1 or TRBD2 (6 bases each). V lost 5 bases to trimming and J lost 2 bases, with 15 bases between them. Germline V gene lookup returns CDR1 SGHTA and CDR2 FQGNSA. CDR3 length equals 15 residues.

This clonotype was detected only a few times. The chain links TRBV5-1 to TRBJ1-1; D perhaps matches TRBD1 (6 bases). This CDR3 has 14 residues. With 6 bases removed from V and 1 base from J, the gap between germline ends came to 13 bases. The germline CDR1 and CDR2 sequences are SGHRS and YFSETQ. As DNA, the CDR3 is TGCGCCAGCAAGAACCAGGGGCAGAACACTGAAGCTTTCTTT. It translates to CASKNQGQNTEAFF.

J is TRBJ1-2 and V is TRBV11-2, with 7 bases that match TRBD1. The CDR3 covers 17 residues. Germline CDR1 is SGHAT and CDR2 is FQNNGV. J was trimmed by 4 bases and V by 5 bases; bases with no gene match: 16. CDR3 sequence (DNA): TGTGCCAGCAGCCCCTCGCCCCAGGGGGGAATGATCTATGGCTACACCTTC. Translated, it gives CASSPSPQGGMIYGYTF.

The chain combines TRBV29-1 with TRBJ1-2, with 9 bases that match TRBD1. V dropped 6 bases and J dropped 9; count of bases not matched to a gene: 11. The CDR3 is 13 amino acids. The V gene's germline CDR1 is SQVTM and CDR2 ANQGSEA. The CDR3 here is CSVEDGDRARYTF. The CDR3 DNA reads TGCAGCGTGGAGGACGGGGACAGGGCCCGCTACACCTTC. Variable domain in full (rest from reference TRBV29-1 and TRBJ1-2): SAVISQKPSRDICQRGTSLTIQCQVDSQVTMMFWYRQQPGQSLTLIATANQGSEATYESGFVIDKFPISRPNLTFSTLTVSNMSPEDSSIYLCSVEDGDRARYTFGSGTRLTVV.

The table lists this clonotype with a count of one. A read error may explain this, as a much larger clone is one base away. This sequence joins TRBV7-2 and TRBJ1-6; 8 bases line up with TRBD1. Trimming cost V 5 bases and J 11 bases; bases outside gene matches: 14. Per the germline V gene, CDR1 is SGHTA and CDR2 is FQGNSA. The CDR3 covers 16 residues. CDR3 protein: CTSSLTPGTGTAPLHF. The CDR3 DNA is TGTACCAGCAGCCTTACCCCCGGGACAGGTACTGCACCCCTCCACTTT.

The sample holds a few counts of this clonotype. The chain joins TRBV29-1 to TRBJ1-2; D may be TRBD1 (5 bases). V dropped 4 bases and J dropped 4 bases, with 7 bases sitting between them. Germline CDR1 and CDR2: SQVTM and ANQGSEA. The CDR3 has 11 residues. CDR3 bases: TGCAGCGTTGGACAGACCTATGGCTACACCTTC. Translation gives CSVGQTYGYTF.

This clonotype has a handful of counts. The rearrangement joins TRBV7-2 to TRBJ1-5, with 10 bases identical to TRBD1. This CDR3 comprises 16 residues. The V gene end was trimmed by 4 bases and the J gene end by 2 bases; junction bases not matched to a gene: 5. In germline, CDR1 is SGHTA, CDR2 FQGNSA. CDR3 nucleotide sequence: TGTGCCAGCAGCTCGGGGACAGGGGCCCGCAATCAGCCCCAGCATTTT. It encodes CASSSGTGARNQPQHF.

Comment on this clonotype: A much larger clone lies one base from this, so it may be a read error. The rearrangement uses TRBV5-1 and TRBJ1-6; 7 bases match TRBD1. The CDR3 consists of 15 residues. The ends lost 3 bases at V and 8 bases at J; junction bases unmatched: 8. Germline V lookup: CDR1 SGHRS, CDR2 YFSETQ. CDR3 bases: TGCGCCAGCAGCTCCGGACAGGCACGAGATTCACCCCTCCACTTT. Its translation is CASSSGQARDSPLHF.

This clonotype was found many times. The chain joins TRBV7-2 to TRBJ2-7; TRBD2 matches 9 bases. V lost 3 bases, J lost 2 bases, and 2 bases stayed unmatched. The CDR3 spans 14 residues. Per germline, CDR1 SGHTA and CDR2 FQGNSA. CDR3 bases: TGTGCCAGCAGCTTTAGCGGGGGCCCCTACGAGCAGTACTTC. Translated, it gives CASSFSGGPYEQYF.

The chain recombines TRBV15 with TRBJ2-6, with D tentatively TRBD1 or TRBD2 (5 bases each). The ends were cut back, 6 bases at V and 2 bases at J, with 17 bases in the middle. This CDR3 comprises 17 residues. Looked up from germline, CDR1 is LNHNV and CDR2 is YYDKDF (reference sequence). DNA of the CDR3: TGTGCCACCAGAAGTCCTGGTGGGGGACCTGGGGCCAACGTCCTGACTTTC. Translation gives CATRSPGGGPGANVLTF.

This clonotype turned up a few times. The CDR3 DNA reads TGTGCCAGCAGCTTAGAGGGCACAGAAAAAGAGACCCAGTACTTC. Amino acids: CASSLEGTEKETQYF. The genes are TRBV7-2 and TRBJ2-5; D gene uncertain. V was clipped by 1 base and J by 3 bases, with 12 bases between them. Germline CDR1 is SGHTA and CDR2 is FQGNSA. The CDR3 runs to 15 residues.

This clonotype was picked up a small number of times. The chain uses TRBV2 and TRBJ2-7, with 7 bases aligning to TRBD1. The germline gives CDR1 SNHLY, CDR2 FYNNEI. The CDR3 length is 14 residues. After removal of 6 bases from V and 0 bases from J, the junction contained 5 bases not matched to a gene. CDR3 region: CASRDTGVSYEQYF. As DNA, the CDR3 is TGTGCCAGCAGGGATACAGGGGTCTCCTACGAGCAGTACTTC.

This clonotype has a handful of counts. A much more abundant neighbour one base away suggests this may be a read error. V usage is TRBV20-1 and J usage is TRBJ2-7; D unresolved. Looked up from germline, CDR1 is DFQATT and CDR2 is SNEGSKA (reference sequence). Trimming took 4 bases from V and 7 from J, leaving 11 bases between them. The CDR3 has 11 residues. The CDR3 loop reads CSATLYNEQYF. The CDR3, as DNA: TGCAGTGCTACCTTATACAATGAGCAGTACTTC.

This clonotype was detected a few times. The chain combines TRBV6-5 with TRBJ2-1, with 8 bases identical to TRBD1. With 6 bases clipped from V and 3 bases from J, the junction kept 7 bases outside the gene matches. The CDR3 length is 15 residues. The V gene's germline CDR1 is MNHEY and CDR2 SVGAGI. CDR3 region: CASRQGQVYYNEQFF. The CDR3 DNA sequence: TGTGCCAGCAGACAGGGACAGGTATACTACAATGAGCAGTTCTTC.

A remark on this clonotype: The germline gene is not matched at one end of the junction; a read error may be the cause. Here the CDR3 reads CASSPAGVRQGAREQFF. Here the CDR3 DNA reads TGTGCTAGCAGCCCGGCCGGGGTAAGACAGGGGGCGAGAGAGCAGTTCTTC. The chain couples TRBV7-7 to TRBJ2-1, with 10 bases fitting TRBD1. CDR1 and CDR2 from the germline V gene are SSHAT and FNYEAQ (reference sequence). The CDR3 is 17 residues long.

This clonotype was seen many times. This sequence joins TRBV7-9 and TRBJ2-1, with D tentatively TRBD1 (6 bases). V was cut by 2 bases and J by 2 bases, with 10 bases left in between. This CDR3 comprises 15 residues. Germline V lookup: CDR1 SEHNR, CDR2 FQNEAQ (reference sequence). The CDR3 here is CASSLTGTPYNEQFF. The CDR3 nucleotides read TGTGCCAGCAGCTTAACCGGGACACCCTACAATGAGCAGTTCTTC.

The J gene is TRBJ2-1, the V gene TRBV28; no definite D call. There are 12 residues in the CDR3. Between the trimmed V and J ends, which lost 4 bases and 8 bases, there was a span of 9 bases. The germline gives CDR1 MDHEN, CDR2 SYDVKM. In DNA, the CDR3 is TGTGCCAGCAGTTCCCGAAAAGATGAGCAGTTCTTC. Residues: CASSSRKDEQFF.

This clonotype appeared many times. This chain joins TRBV29-1 and TRBJ1-5; D possibly corresponds to TRBD1 (5 bases). CDR3 length: 12 amino acids. Trimming cost V 4 bases and J 4 bases, with 8 bases left between them. Germline CDR1 and CDR2: SQVTM and ANQGSEA. CDR3 coding DNA: TGCAGCGTTGGGGAGGGGAATCAGCCCCAGCATTTT. Translating it yields CSVGEGNQPQHF. Together with reference TRBV29-1 and TRBJ1-5, the CDR3 gives the full variable domain: SAVISQKPSRDICQRGTSLTIQCQVDSQVTMMFWYRQQPGQSLTLIATANQGSEATYESGFVIDKFPISRPNLTFSTLTVSNMSPEDSSIYLCSVGEGNQPQHFGDGTRLSIL.

V usage is TRBV12-3 or TRBV12-4 and J usage is TRBJ2-1; no clear D. This CDR3 is built from 12 residues. V lost 3 bases, J lost 10 bases, and 10 bases lay in between. The CDR3 sequence: CASSLDPREQFF. The CDR3, as DNA: TGTGCCAGCAGTTTGGATCCGCGAGAGCAGTTCTTC.

This chain uses TRBV9 with TRBJ2-5; D gene unclear. CDR1 is SGDLS, CDR2 YYNGEE, per germline. This CDR3 has 12 residues. Trimming stripped 0 bases from V and 6 bases from J, with 6 bases between. The CDR3 DNA reads as TGTGCCAGCAGCGTAGATGCGAAGACCCAGTACTTC. Protein: CASSVDAKTQYF.

This chain links TRBV29-1 with TRBJ2-5; tentatively, D is TRBD1 (5 bases). V was shortened by 5 bases and J by 1 base, with 14 bases between the two germline ends. This CDR3 has 14 residues. CDR1 is SQVTM, CDR2 ANQGSEA, per germline. CDR3 residues: CSVQRGWAQETQYF. As DNA, the CDR3 is TGCAGCGTTCAAAGGGGATGGGCCCAAGAGACCCAGTACTTC.

This chain uses TRBV6-1 with TRBJ1-2, with D unclear. Germline V lookup: CDR1 MNHNS, CDR2 SASEGT. V gave up 6 bases and J gave up 1 base, with 3 bases separating them. The CDR3 loop spans 11 amino acids. This chain's CDR3 is CASRYNYGYTF. The DNA for the CDR3 is TGTGCCAGCAGATATAACTATGGCTACACCTTC.